These 14 T cell receptor beta chains were sequenced from one sample in a study of shared clonotypes between healthy human individuals. Using immunoSEQ multiplex PCR, the repertoire was profiled, and TCRdb retains in-frame clones only, with some absent. The profile shows over a million clones, about 75% of them singletons. Sample: memory CD4+ T cells sorted from blood. The subset is: CD45RA-negative fraction. The receptors here all came from a young man in good health.

The V gene is TRBV19, the J gene TRBJ1-1; TRBD1 is a possible D gene (5 bases). V was cut by 6 bases and J by 1 base, with 9 bases left in between. The CDR3 consists of 13 residues. CDR1 is LNHDA, CDR2 SQIVND, per germline (reference sequence). CDR3 protein: CASSGQWNTEAFF. The CDR3 DNA is TGTGCCAGTAGCGGACAATGGAACACTGAAGCTTTCTTT.

The V call is TRBV30, the J call TRBJ1-4; maybe TRBD1 (5 bases). Looked up from germline, CDR1 is GTSNPN and CDR2 is SVGIG (reference sequence). This CDR3 has 12 residues. V gave up 6 bases and J gave up 8 bases, with 13 bases separating them. The CDR3 DNA follows: TGTGCCTGCTCGTGGGGGGAAGAAAAACTGTTTTTT. Protein: CACSWGEEKLFF.

Here the CDR3 reads CASSQVGLNGYTF. In DNA form, the CDR3 reads TGTGCCAGCAGCCAAGTAGGACTGAATGGCTACACCTTC. V usage is TRBV4-2 and J usage is TRBJ1-2; no clear D. The germline CDR1 and CDR2 sequences are LGHNA and YNFKEQ. This CDR3 region has 13 residues. V gave up 1 base and J gave up 6 bases, with 9 bases separating them.

Remarks on this clone: Other nucleotide sequences in the sample specify the same CDR3. The chain links TRBV5-1 to TRBJ2-3; unclear D gene. The CDR3 is made up of 12 amino acids. The germline V gene encodes CDR1 SGHRS and CDR2 YFSETQ. Trimming removed 4 bases at V and 3 bases at J, with 6 bases between. The CDR3 bases are TGCGCCAGCAGCGAAAATACAGATACGCAGTATTTT. It encodes CASSENTDTQYF.

CDR3 sequence: CASRGQGRDEQFF. Here the CDR3 DNA reads TGTGCCAGCAGGGGTCAGGGGAGGGATGAGCAGTTCTTC. The chain recombines TRBV28 with TRBJ2-1; D might be TRBD2 (7 bases). V was shortened by 6 bases and J by 8 bases, with 14 bases between the two germline ends. Germline V gene data show CDR1 as MDHEN and CDR2 as SYDVKM. The CDR3 runs 13 residues.

The rearrangement joins TRBV29-1 to TRBJ2-1; the match to TRBD2 covers 10 bases. V was clipped by 7 bases and J by 4 bases; unmatched bases: 7. CDR3 length equals 14 residues. CDR1 is SQVTM and CDR2 is ANQGSEA in the germline V gene. In DNA, the CDR3 is TGCAGCGGGGGACTAGCGAAGGCGTACAATGAGCAGTTCTTC. It translates to CSGGLAKAYNEQFF.

A single count supports this clone. V is TRBV2 and J is TRBJ2-1; no clear D. The ends were cut back, 8 bases at V and 2 bases at J, with 4 bases in the middle. This CDR3 region has 11 residues. Per the germline V gene, CDR1 is SNHLY and CDR2 is FYNNEI. CDR3 nucleotide sequence: TGTGCCAGCGCTACCTACAATGAGCAGTTCTTC. It is translated as CASATYNEQFF.

V gene TRBV19 combines with J gene TRBJ2-3; 13 nucleotides agree with TRBD2. V shed 5 bases, J shed 2 bases, and the junction held 10 bases outside the gene matches. The CDR3 is made up of 18 amino acids. Germline V gives CDR1 LNHDA, CDR2 SQIVND (reference sequence). CDR3 DNA: TGTGCCAGTAGTCTCGAACTACTAGCGGGAGGGCCCACAGATACGCAGTATTTT. This encodes CASSLELLAGGPTDTQYF.

This clone was counted only a few times. CDR3 protein: CASSFGLTSPLHF. In nucleotides, the CDR3 is TGTGCCAGCAGTTTCGGTTTAACTTCACCCCTCCACTTT. This chain joins TRBV27 and TRBJ1-6; D unresolved. Germline CDR1 is MNHEY and CDR2 is SMNVEV (reference sequence). The length of the CDR3 is 13 residues. Trimming removed 3 bases at V and 9 bases at J, with 9 bases between.

This chain links TRBV28 with TRBJ2-3; the match to TRBD2 covers 9 bases. J gave up 2 bases and V 9 bases, and 6 bases lay outside the gene matches. CDR3 length equals 14 residues. From germline, CDR1 is MDHEN and CDR2 SYDVKM. The CDR3 DNA sequence: TGTGCCAGTAAGCTAGCGGGGAACACAGATACGCAGTATTTT. Its translation is CASKLAGNTDTQYF. Looking up the rest from reference TRBV28 and TRBJ2-3 gives the full variable domain: DVKVTQSSRYLVKRTGEKVFLECVQDMDHENMFWYRQDPGLGLRLIYFSYDVKMKEKGDIPEGYSVSREKKERFSLILESASTNQTSMYLCASKLAGNTDTQYFGPGTRLTVL.

The chain employs TRBV19 and TRBJ2-7, with D uncertain. Trimming left V 5 bases short and J 0 bases short, with 11 bases between. CDR1 and CDR2 from the germline V gene are LNHDA and SQIVND (reference sequence). This CDR3 contains 14 residues. CDR3 nucleotide sequence: TGTGCCAGTAGTCTCCCGACACACTCCTACGAGCAGTACTTC. Its protein product is CASSLPTHSYEQYF.

The chain recombines TRBV5-1 with TRBJ2-3; unclear D gene. Germline V gene lookup returns CDR1 SGHRS and CDR2 YFSETQ. Between the trimmed V and J ends, which lost 0 bases and 5 bases, there was a span of 13 bases. This CDR3 comprises 15 residues. The CDR3 here is CASSLGTPRGDTQYF. The CDR3 DNA follows: TGCGCCAGCAGCTTGGGGACCCCACGAGGAGATACGCAGTATTTT. The full variable domain, with the rest looked up from reference TRBV5-1 and TRBJ2-3, is KAGVTQTPRYLIKTRGQQVTLSCSPISGHRSVSWYQQTPGQGLQFLFEYFSETQRNKGNFPGRFSGRQFSNSRSEMNVSTLELGDSALYLCASSLGTPRGDTQYFGPGTRLTVL.

Regarding this clone: Other DNA sequences within the sample encode an identical CDR3. The chain combines TRBV27 with TRBJ1-5; D call uncertain. V was clipped by 6 bases and J by 4 bases, with 4 bases between them. This CDR3 spans 11 amino acids. Looked up from germline, CDR1 is MNHEY and CDR2 is SMNVEV (reference sequence). The CDR3 DNA sequence: TGTGCCAGCAGCCTTAATCAGCCCCAGCATTTT. This codes for CASSLNQPQHF.

This clone was detected only a few times. V gene TRBV6-1 combines with J gene TRBJ1-4, with D possibly being TRBD1 (6 bases). Trimming stripped 5 bases from V and 4 bases from J, with 8 bases between. Germline CDR1 reads MNHNS; CDR2 reads SASEGT. The CDR3 contains 13 residues. CDR3 loop: CASSQGRNEKLFF. In nucleotides, the CDR3 is TGTGCCAGCAGTCAGGGGCGTAATGAAAAACTGTTTTTT.